This is a list of T cell receptor delta chains from one sample in a study of human gamma delta and Vdelta1 T cells. TCRdb reprocessed the PCR reads using CATT. The repertoire has about 6,100 delta-chain clones, about 8.4% of them found once; the top ten carry around an eighth. The sequenced sample was naive CD27+ Vdelta1 gamma-delta T cells from blood. The source is a human donor in good health. CDR3s include the opening cysteine and the closing phenylalanine or tryptophan. Fields, in order: V gene, CDR3 protein.

v_gene: TRDV1; CDR3aa: CALGPAFPNLGARGTDKLIF
v_gene: TRDV1; CDR3aa: CALGGKAPTRVLGDIVPRKLIF
v_gene: TRDV2; CDR3aa: CACLSRYTDKLIF
v_gene: TRDV1; CDR3aa: CALGARYGRTGGLIF
v_gene: TRDV1; CDR3aa: CALGERRGYTLTRDTDKLIF
v_gene: TRDV1; CDR3aa: CALGEPPQQQLTRGIRMKFDKLIF
v_gene: TRDV1; CDR3aa: CALGEPPNPISYWGIDKLIF
v_gene: TRDV1; CDR3aa: CALGDKRTSQVKLIF
v_gene: TRDV1; CDR3aa: CALGERVRGDRGTDKLIF
v_gene: TRDV1; CDR3aa: CALGGNLAFLQRGAQTGGYQLTDKLIF
v_gene: TRDV1; CDR3aa: CALGSPNRRTGGSQPMYRRTDKLIF
v_gene: TRDV1; CDR3aa: CALLTTTRLGIPVHTDKLIF
v_gene: TRDV1; CDR3aa: CALGEGSLWGIRSTDKLIF
v_gene: TRDV1; CDR3aa: CALGVRQSLPKTLGGYLPLYTDKLIF
v_gene: TRDV1; CDR3aa: CALRMVGDSSRRPPDKLIF
v_gene: TRDV1; CDR3aa: CALGTAFRNLGARGTDKLIF
v_gene: TRDV1; CDR3aa: CALWNWGGNTDKLIF